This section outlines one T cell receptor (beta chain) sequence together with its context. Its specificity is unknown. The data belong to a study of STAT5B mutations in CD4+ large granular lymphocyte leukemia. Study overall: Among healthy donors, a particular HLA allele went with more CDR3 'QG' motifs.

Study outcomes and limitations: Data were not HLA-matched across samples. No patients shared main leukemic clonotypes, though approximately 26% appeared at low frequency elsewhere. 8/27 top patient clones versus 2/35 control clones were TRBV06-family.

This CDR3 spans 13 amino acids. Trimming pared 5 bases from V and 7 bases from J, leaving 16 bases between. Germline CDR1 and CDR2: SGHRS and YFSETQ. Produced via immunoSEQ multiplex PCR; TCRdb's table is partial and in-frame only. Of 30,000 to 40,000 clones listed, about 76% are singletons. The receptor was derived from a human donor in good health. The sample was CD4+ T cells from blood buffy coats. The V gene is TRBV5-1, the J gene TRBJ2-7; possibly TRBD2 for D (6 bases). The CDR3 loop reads CASSDFWGEEQYF. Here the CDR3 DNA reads TGCGCCAGCAGTGACTTTTGGGGGGAAGAGCAGTACTTC.